This T cell receptor (beta chain) came from a study of blood T cell repertoires in COVID-19. Assignment of participants to cohorts was predicated upon participant-reported clinical history. Germline values: CDR1 MNHNY, CDR2 SVGAGI (reference sequence). CDR3 length equals 14 residues. V lost 6 bases to trimming and J lost 7 bases; unmatched junction nucleotides: 10. Sequencing was performed with immunoSEQ multiplex PCR; in TCRdb, only in-frame clones are kept and a portion is missing. The sample has roughly 200,000 clones, about nine tenths seen once. The chain carries TRBV6-6 and TRBJ2-7, with TRBD1 matching over 9 bases. What was sequenced was PBMCs or T cells enriched from blood (not recorded which). The TCR originated in a man aged 30 to 45 who had recovered from COVID-19. For the CDR3, the DNA is TGTGCCAGCAGCCCACAGGGGGCGCCTGGGGAGCAGTACTTC. Protein: CASSPQGAPGEQYF.